The entry that follows covers one T cell receptor (beta chain) sequence. Per the authors' pipeline: For nucleated cells, counts were estimated from reference gene primer amplification. TCRdb's table, derived via immunoSEQ multiplex PCR, lists solely in-frame clones and lacks some. That table is the source of V, J and clone size, and D and trimming were worked out from the DNA. Here the sample spans over 200,000 clones, more than 75% being singletons. The sample originates from a study of blood T cell repertoires in COVID-19. The wider study: Italy, Spain and the United States were the sources of the convalescent and acute COVID-19 samples. PBMCs, B-cell-depleted T cells, or T cells were the source of the cDNA or gDNA that made up the material.

V was clipped by 0 bases and J by 3 bases, with 16 bases between them. The CDR3 sequence is 16 residues long. In germline, CDR1 is SGHRS, CDR2 YFSETQ. The clonotype originates from a man between 18 and 29 years old who had recovered from COVID-19. Sequencing input: PBMCs or T cells enriched from blood (not recorded which). The rearrangement links TRBV5-1 to TRBJ2-7; D is perhaps TRBD2 (6 bases). CDR3: CASSLVSASENYEQYF. CDR3 DNA: TGCGCCAGCAGCTTGGTTTCGGCTAGCGAGAACTACGAGCAGTACTTC.